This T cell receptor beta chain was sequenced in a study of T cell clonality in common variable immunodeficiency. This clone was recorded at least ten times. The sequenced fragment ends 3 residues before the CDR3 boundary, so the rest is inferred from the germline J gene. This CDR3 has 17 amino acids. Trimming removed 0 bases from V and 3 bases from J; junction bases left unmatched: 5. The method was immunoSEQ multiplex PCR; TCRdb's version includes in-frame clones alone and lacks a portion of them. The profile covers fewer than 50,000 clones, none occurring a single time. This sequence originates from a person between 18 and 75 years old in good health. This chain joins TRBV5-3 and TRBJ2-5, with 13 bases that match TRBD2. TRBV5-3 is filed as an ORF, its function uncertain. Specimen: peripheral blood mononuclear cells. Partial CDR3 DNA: TGTGCCAGAAGCTTGGGGGGACTAGCGGGACTCGAAGAGACC. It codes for CARSLGGLAGLEET. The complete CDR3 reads CARSLGGLAGLEETQYF.